The present entry profiles one T cell receptor beta chain with its context. Its matching antigen is unknown. V was shortened by 0 bases and J by 3 bases, with 14 bases between the two germline ends. This CDR3 has 15 amino acids. The V gene's germline CDR1 is DFQATT and CDR2 SNEGSKA (reference sequence). The sample originates from a study of CD8+CD57+ T cells in acquired aplastic anemia. Study overall: DNA per sorted CD4+ or CD8+ sample ranged about 0.17 to 27.4 ug, averaging about 3.4 ug. Overall study results and limits: Over 25 CD8+ CDR3 sequences occurred in both the patients and the controls.

Genomic DNA templated the TCR beta VDJ and CDR3 profiling. TCRdb processed the reads anew with MiXCR; each CDR3 protein has one entry. The table shows hundreds of thousands of distinct CDR3 sequences, with about 70% occurring only once. The material sequenced was sorted CD4+, CD8+, or CD8+CD57+ T cells (not recorded which) from PBMCs. This clonotype was obtained from a human donor in good health, serving as a control. The chain links TRBV20-1 to TRBJ1-1; D unresolved. CDR3 residues: CSARDTLERDTEAFF. CDR3 bases: TGCAGTGCTAGAGACACCCTGGAGAGGGACACTGAAGCTTTCTTT.